The T cell receptor (beta chain) described here comes from a study of identical twins. This clonotype was seen many times. Its antigen is unknown. General observations from the study: Shared out-of-frame alpha sequences (those common to twins) showed excess low generation probability. Weaker excess twin sharing was seen among beta out-of-frame sequences. Cross-sectional statistics underpinned the conclusions; the same donors were not followed. Models underestimated TCR alpha sharing (out-of-frame) in monozygotic twins.

Germline CDR1 MNHEY, CDR2 SMNVEV (reference sequence). V lost 2 bases to trimming and J lost 0 bases, with 10 bases between them. The CDR3 sequence is 16 residues long. TCRdb re-called the 5' RACE reads through MiXCR, storing one row per CDR3 protein. The sample contains around 960,000 distinct CDR3 sequences, approximately 13% of which appear only once. The sample also formed part of further work on yellow fever vaccine responses in identical twins.

The gene calls are TRBV27 and TRBJ2-2; D is ambiguous. The clonotype comes from a woman aged 18-35 years in good health. Input material: PBMCs. CDR3 DNA: TGTGCCAGCAGTTTAGTACCAGCCGCGAACACCGGGGAGCTGTTTTTT. Its translation is CASSLVPAANTGELFF.